A single T cell receptor (beta chain) is shown here with its context. These data are taken from a study of radiotherapy plus CTLA-4 blockade in lung cancer. This table comes from immunoSEQ multiplex PCR, and its TCRdb copy is limited to in-frame clones, with some not included. The sample records 11,000 to 15,000 clones, about 87% being singletons. Focal radiation plus CTLA-4 blockade with ipilimumab was given to patients with chemo-refractory metastatic non-small-cell lung cancer. This CDR3 contains 13 residues. Trimming left V 0 bases short and J 8 bases short, with 11 bases between. Germline CDR1 reads LNHNV; CDR2 reads YYDKDF (reference sequence).

The input for sequencing was peripheral blood, taken from a patient treated with radiotherapy plus ipilimumab. V gene TRBV15 combines with J gene TRBJ2-7; unclear D gene. The sequence derives from a human donor with non-small cell lung cancer that progressed on radiotherapy plus ipilimumab. Some clones in this sample may be carry-over from other donors' samples. The CDR3 region is CATSRDRSLQQYF. As DNA, the CDR3 is TGTGCCACCAGCAGAGATCGGAGCCTTCAGCAGTACTTC.